This T cell receptor beta chain originates from a study of tumor-infiltrating lymphocytes in glioblastoma multiforme. This CDR3 has 14 residues. The V end lost 5 bases, the J end lost 4 bases, and 18 bases lay between the germline ends. CDR1 is DFQATT and CDR2 is SNEGSKA in the germline V gene (reference sequence). By proportion, this clonotype is medium-sized (0.01 to 0.1%). Its cognate antigen is unknown. Multiple V-beta primers and a C-beta primer amplified TCRB from RNA. TCRB-specific cDNA synthesis used 0.45 to 0.5 ug of total RNA. No unique molecular identifiers were described for these TCRB libraries. TCRdb used MiXCR to reprocess the multiplex PCR reads, holding one entry per CDR3 protein. In the table there are about 10,000 distinct CDR3 sequences, about 70% of which are singletons. General study points: Clone frequencies may be distorted by unequal TCR transcripts per cell. No surface-marker sorting into functional T cell subtypes was done.

The chain joins TRBV20-1 to TRBJ2-7; tentative D call: TRBD1 (6 bases). This TCR was sampled from a male donor with glioblastoma. The sequencing input was brain tumor tissue. CDR3: CSASIQGSRYEQYF. The CDR3 DNA reads as TGCAGTGCTTCTATACAGGGTAGCAGGTACGAGCAGTACTTC.